This T cell receptor beta chain was documented in a study of shared clonotypes between healthy human individuals. Sequencing used immunoSEQ multiplex PCR; TCRdb keeps in-frame clones, though not all of them. The table shows about 600,000 clones, with 95% to 98% occurring only once. Selected positively for CCR7 and CD45RO-negative, naive CD8 cells excluded terminally differentiated effector memory CD45RA+ cells. The germline V gene encodes CDR1 SQVTM and CDR2 ANQGSEA. The junction had 7 bases not matched to a gene; V was cut back by 4 bases and J by 5 bases. This CDR3 is built from 14 residues. This clone showed up just once.

The clonotype was recovered from a young man in good health. The rearrangement links TRBV29-1 to TRBJ2-2, with TRBD1 identical over 7 bases. Input material: naive CD8+ T cells sorted from blood. CDR3 in DNA: TGCAGCGTTGCCGGGACAGTCACTACCGGGGAGCTGTTTTTT. Its translation: CSVAGTVTTGELFF.